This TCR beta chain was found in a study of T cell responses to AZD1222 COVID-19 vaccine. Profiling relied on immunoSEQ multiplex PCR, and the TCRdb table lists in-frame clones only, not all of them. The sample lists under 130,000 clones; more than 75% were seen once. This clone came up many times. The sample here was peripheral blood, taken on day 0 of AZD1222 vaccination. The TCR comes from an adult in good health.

CDR3 nucleotide sequence: TGCGCCAGCGGGGACGATTGGGGCTCCTACGAGCAGTACTTC. It is translated as CASGDDWGSYEQYF. The chain recombines TRBV5-1 with TRBJ2-7; D could derive from TRBD1 or TRBD2 (5 bases each). V was clipped by 7 bases and J by 0 bases, with 14 bases between them. The CDR3 has 14 residues. Germline V lookup: CDR1 SGHRS, CDR2 YFSETQ.